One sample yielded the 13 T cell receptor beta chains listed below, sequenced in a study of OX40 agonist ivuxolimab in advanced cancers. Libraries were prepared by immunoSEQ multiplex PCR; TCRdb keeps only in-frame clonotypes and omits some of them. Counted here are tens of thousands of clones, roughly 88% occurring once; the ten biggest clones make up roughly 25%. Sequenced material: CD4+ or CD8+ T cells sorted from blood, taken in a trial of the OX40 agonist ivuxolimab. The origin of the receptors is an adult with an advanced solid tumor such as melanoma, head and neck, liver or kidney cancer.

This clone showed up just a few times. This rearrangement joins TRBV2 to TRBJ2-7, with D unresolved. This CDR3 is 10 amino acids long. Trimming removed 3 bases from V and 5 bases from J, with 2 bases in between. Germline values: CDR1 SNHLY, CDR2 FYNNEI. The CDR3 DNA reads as TGTGCCAGCAGTGAGGACGAGCAGTACTTC. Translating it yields CASSEDEQYF. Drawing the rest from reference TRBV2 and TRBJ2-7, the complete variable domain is EPEVTQTPSHQVTQMGQEVILRCVPISNHLYFYWYRQILGQKVEFLVSFYNNEISEKSEIFDDQFSVERPDGSNFTLKIRSTKLEDSAMYFCASSEDEQYFGPGTRLTVT.

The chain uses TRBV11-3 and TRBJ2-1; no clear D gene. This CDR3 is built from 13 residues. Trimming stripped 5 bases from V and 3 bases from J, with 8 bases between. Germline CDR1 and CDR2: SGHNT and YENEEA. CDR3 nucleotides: TGTGCCAGCAGCATCTATCTCTACAATGAGCAGTTCTTC. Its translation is CASSIYLYNEQFF.

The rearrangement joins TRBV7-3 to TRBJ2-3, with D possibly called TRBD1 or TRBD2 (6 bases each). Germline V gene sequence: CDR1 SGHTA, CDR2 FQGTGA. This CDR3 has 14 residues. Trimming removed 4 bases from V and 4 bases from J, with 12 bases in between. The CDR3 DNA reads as TGTGCCAGCAGCTCCCTCGGGGGCCCAGATACGCAGTATTTT. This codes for CASSSLGGPDTQYF.

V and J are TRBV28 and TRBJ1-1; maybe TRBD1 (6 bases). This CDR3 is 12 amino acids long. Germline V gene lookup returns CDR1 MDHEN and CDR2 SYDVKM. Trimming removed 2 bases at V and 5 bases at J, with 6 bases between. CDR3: CASSLRGTEAFF. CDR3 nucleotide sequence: TGTGCCAGCAGTTTAAGGGGGACTGAAGCTTTCTTT.

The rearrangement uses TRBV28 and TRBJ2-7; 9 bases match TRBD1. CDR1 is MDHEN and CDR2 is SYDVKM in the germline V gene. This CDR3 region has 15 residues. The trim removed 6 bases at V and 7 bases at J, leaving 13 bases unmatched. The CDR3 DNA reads TGTGCCAGCAGGGCACAGGGGGCCTCTTATTTGGAGCAGTACTTC. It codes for CASRAQGASYLEQYF.

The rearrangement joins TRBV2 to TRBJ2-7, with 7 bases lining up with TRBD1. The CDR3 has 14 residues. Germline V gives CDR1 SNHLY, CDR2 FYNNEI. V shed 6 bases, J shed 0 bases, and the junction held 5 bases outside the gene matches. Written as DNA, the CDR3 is TGTGCCAGCAGCTCCAGGGGGAGCTCCTACGAGCAGTACTTC. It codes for CASSSRGSSYEQYF.

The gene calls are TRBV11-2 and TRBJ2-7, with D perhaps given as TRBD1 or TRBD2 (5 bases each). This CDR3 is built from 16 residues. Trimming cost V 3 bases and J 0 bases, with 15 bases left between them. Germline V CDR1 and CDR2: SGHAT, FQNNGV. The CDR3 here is CASSFGMGTASYEQYF. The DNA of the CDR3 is TGTGCCAGCAGCTTTGGGATGGGGACCGCCTCCTACGAGCAGTACTTC.

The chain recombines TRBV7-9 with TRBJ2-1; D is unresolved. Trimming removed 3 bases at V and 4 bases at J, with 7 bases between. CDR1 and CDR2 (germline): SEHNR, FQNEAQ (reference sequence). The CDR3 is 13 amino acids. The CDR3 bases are TGTGCCAGCAGCTTGAGTGCGTACAATGAGCAGTTCTTC. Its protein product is CASSLSAYNEQFF. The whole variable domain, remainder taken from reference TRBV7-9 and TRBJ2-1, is DTGVSQNPRHKITKRGQNVTFRCDPISEHNRLYWYRQTLGQGPEFLTYFQNEAQLEKSRLLSDRFSAERPKGSFSTLEIQRTEQGDSAMYLCASSLSAYNEQFFGPGTRLTVL.

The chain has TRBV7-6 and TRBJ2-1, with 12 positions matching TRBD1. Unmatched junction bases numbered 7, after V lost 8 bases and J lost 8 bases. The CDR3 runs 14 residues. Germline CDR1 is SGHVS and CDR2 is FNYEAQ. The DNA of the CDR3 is TGTGCCAGCTCCCGGGACAGGGGGCTTGATGAGCAGTTCTTC. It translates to CASSRDRGLDEQFF.

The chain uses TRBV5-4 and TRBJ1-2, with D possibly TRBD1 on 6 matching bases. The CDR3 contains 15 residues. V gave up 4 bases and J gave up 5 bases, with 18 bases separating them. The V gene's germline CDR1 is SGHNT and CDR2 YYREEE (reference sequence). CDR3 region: CASSTRTEKSYGYTF. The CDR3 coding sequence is TGTGCCAGCAGCACGAGGACAGAGAAGAGTTATGGCTACACCTTC.

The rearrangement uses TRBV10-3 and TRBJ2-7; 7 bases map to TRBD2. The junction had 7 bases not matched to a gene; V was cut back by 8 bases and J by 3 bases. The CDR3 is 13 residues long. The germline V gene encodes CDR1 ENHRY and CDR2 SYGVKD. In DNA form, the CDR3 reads TGTGCCATCGGCCAGGGAGGGCTCTACGAGCAGTACTTC. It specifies CAIGQGGLYEQYF.

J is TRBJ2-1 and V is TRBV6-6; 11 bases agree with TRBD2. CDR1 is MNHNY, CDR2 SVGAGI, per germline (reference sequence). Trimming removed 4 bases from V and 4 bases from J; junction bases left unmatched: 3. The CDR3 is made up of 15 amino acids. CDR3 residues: CASSLTSGDYNEQFF. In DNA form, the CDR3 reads TGTGCCAGCAGTTTGACTAGCGGGGATTACAATGAGCAGTTCTTC.

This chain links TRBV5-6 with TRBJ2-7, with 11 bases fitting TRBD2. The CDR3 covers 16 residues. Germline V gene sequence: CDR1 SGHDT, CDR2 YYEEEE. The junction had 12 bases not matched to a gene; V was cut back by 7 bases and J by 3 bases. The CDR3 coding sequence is TGTGCCAGCGGTCAAACTAGCGGGAGAACATTCTACGAGCAGTACTTC. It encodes CASGQTSGRTFYEQYF.